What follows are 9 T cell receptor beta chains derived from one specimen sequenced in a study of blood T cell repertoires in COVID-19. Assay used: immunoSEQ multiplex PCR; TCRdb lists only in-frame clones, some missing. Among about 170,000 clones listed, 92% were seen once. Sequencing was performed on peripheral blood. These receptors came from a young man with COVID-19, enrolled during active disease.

This CDR3 reads CASSLARTGFNEQFF. The CDR3 DNA is TGTGCCAGCAGCTTAGCCCGGACAGGCTTCAATGAGCAGTTCTTC. The rearrangement uses TRBV7-9 and TRBJ2-1; 7 bases are a match to TRBD1. The CDR3 consists of 15 residues. In germline, CDR1 is SEHNR, CDR2 FQNEAQ (reference sequence). V shed 0 bases and J 6 bases; nucleotides not matched to a gene: 5.

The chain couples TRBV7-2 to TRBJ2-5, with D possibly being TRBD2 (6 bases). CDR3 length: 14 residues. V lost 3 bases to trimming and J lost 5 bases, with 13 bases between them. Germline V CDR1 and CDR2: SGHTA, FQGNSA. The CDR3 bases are TGTGCCAGCAGCTTCGGGGCCGCGGGGGAGACCCAGTACTTC. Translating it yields CASSFGAAGETQYF.

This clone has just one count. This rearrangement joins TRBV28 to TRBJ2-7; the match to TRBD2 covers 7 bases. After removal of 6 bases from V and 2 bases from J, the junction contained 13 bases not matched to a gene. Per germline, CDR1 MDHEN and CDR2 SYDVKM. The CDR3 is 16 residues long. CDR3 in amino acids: CASSLMVGGSAYEQYF. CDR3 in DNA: TGTGCCAGCAGCCTTATGGTCGGGGGGTCTGCCTACGAGCAGTACTTC.

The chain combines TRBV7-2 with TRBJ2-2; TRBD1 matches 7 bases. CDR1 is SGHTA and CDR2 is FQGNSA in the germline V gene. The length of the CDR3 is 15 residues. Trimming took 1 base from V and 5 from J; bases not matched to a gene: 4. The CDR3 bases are TGTGCCAGCAGCTTAGAGTACAGGGGAACCGGGGAGCTGTTTTTT. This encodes CASSLEYRGTGELFF.

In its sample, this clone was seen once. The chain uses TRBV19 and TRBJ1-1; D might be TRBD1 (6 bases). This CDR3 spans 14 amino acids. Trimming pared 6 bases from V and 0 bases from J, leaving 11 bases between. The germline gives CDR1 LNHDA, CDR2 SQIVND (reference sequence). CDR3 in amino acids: CASSRDIMNTEAFF. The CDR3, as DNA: TGTGCCAGTAGCCGGGACATAATGAACACTGAAGCTTTCTTT.

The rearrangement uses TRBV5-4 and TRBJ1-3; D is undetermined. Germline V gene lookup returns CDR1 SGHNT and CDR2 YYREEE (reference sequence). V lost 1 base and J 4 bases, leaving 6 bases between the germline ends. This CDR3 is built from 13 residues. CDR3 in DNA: TGTGCCAGCAGCTTGACAGAAGGAAACACCATATATTTT. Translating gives CASSLTEGNTIYF.

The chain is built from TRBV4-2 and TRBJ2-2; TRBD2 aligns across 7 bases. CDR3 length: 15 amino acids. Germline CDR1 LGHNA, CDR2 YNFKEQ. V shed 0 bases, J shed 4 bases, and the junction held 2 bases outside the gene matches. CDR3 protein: CASSQEGGSTGELFF. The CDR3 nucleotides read TGTGCCAGCAGCCAAGAAGGCGGGAGCACCGGGGAGCTGTTTTTT.

CDR3 amino acids: CASSSGGLLRETQYF. As DNA, the CDR3 is TGTGCCAGCAGCTCGGGAGGGTTATTAAGGGAGACCCAGTACTTC. The genes are TRBV5-8 and TRBJ2-5, with 8 bases fitting TRBD2. This CDR3 has 15 amino acids. Germline V gives CDR1 SGHTS, CDR2 YDEGEE. The trim removed 3 bases at V and 5 bases at J, leaving 9 bases unmatched.

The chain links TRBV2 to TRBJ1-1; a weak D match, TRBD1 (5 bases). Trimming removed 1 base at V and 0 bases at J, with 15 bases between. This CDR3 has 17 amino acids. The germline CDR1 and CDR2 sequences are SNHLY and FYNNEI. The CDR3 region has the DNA TGTGCCAGCAGTGAAGGGGTTACAGGCAGGGTGAACACTGAAGCTTTCTTT. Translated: CASSEGVTGRVNTEAFF.